The 24 T cell receptor beta chains given below trace back to one sample, sequenced in a study of blood T cell repertoires in COVID-19. The data were produced by immunoSEQ multiplex PCR, yet TCRdb's version contains in-frame clones alone and is incomplete. The sample shows 100,000 to 120,000 clones, around nine tenths of them seen only once. What was sequenced was peripheral blood. All receptors derive from a human donor in a cohort sampled during active COVID-19.

This chain uses TRBV11-2 with TRBJ2-3, with 9 bases matching TRBD2. Germline loops: CDR1 SGHAT, CDR2 FQNNGV. The V gene end was trimmed by 2 bases and the J gene end by 3 bases; junction bases not matched to a gene: 9. The CDR3 runs 17 residues. The CDR3 DNA follows: TGTGCCAGCAGCTTACGCCTAGCGGGACTCAGTACAGATACGCAGTATTTT. It encodes CASSLRLAGLSTDTQYF.

The rearrangement links TRBV15 to TRBJ1-1; no clear D. This CDR3 region has 15 residues. V was pared by 5 bases and J by 1 base, with 14 bases between. Germline V CDR1 and CDR2: LNHNV, YYDKDF (reference sequence). CDR3 protein: CATSSGGWGNTEAFF. The DNA of the CDR3 is TGTGCCACCAGCTCCGGAGGCTGGGGGAACACTGAAGCTTTCTTT.

This clone was counted ten times or more. The J gene is TRBJ1-1, the V gene TRBV6-1; perhaps TRBD1 as D (6 bases). This CDR3 spans 14 amino acids. The V gene lost 1 base and the J gene lost 9 bases, with 15 bases spanning the gap. CDR1 and CDR2 from the germline V gene are MNHNS and SASEGT. DNA for the CDR3: TGTGCCAGCAGTGAAGAGGGGGAGCCCATTAAAGCTTTCTTT. This gives the protein CASSEEGEPIKAFF.

The chain joins TRBV10-3 to TRBJ2-7, with TRBD1 matching 7 bases. Germline V gene data show CDR1 as ENHRY and CDR2 as SYGVKD. The trim removed 6 bases at V and 7 bases at J, leaving 18 bases unmatched. The CDR3 has 16 residues. The CDR3 coding sequence is TGTGCCATCAGCAAATCGGACAGGCAATCTCTGGGGGAGCAGTACTTC. Protein sequence: CAISKSDRQSLGEQYF.

The chain uses TRBV14 and TRBJ2-7; 7 nucleotides match TRBD1. V shed 5 bases and J 7 bases; nucleotides not matched to a gene: 14. Germline V gene sequence: CDR1 SGHDN, CDR2 FVKESK. CDR3 length: 15 residues. The DNA for the CDR3 is TGTGCCAGCAGCGCTGACGGTACAGGGGAATTGGAGCAGTACTTC. The encoded protein is CASSADGTGELEQYF. The variable domain in full, with the rest retrieved from reference TRBV14 and TRBJ2-7, is EAGVTQFPSHSVIEKGQTVTLRCDPISGHDNLYWYRRVMGKEIKFLLHFVKESKQDESGMPNNRFLAERTGGTYSTLKVQPAELEDSGVYFCASSADGTGELEQYFGPGTRLTVT.

The chain couples TRBV19 to TRBJ1-4; 9 bases map to TRBD1. Germline CDR1 and CDR2: LNHDA and SQIVND (reference sequence). J was trimmed by 4 bases and V by 7 bases; bases with no gene match: 4. The CDR3 is 14 residues long. CDR3 coding DNA: TGTGCCAGTACCCCGGACAGGGGTAATGAAAAACTGTTTTTT. It yields the protein CASTPDRGNEKLFF.

The chain recombines TRBV30 with TRBJ1-5, with a possible D match to TRBD1 (5 bases). From germline, CDR1 is GTSNPN and CDR2 SVGIG (reference sequence). This CDR3 has 13 amino acids. Trimming pared 4 bases from V and 4 bases from J, leaving 11 bases between. The CDR3 loop reads CAWNVGGNQPQHF. The CDR3 DNA is TGTGCCTGGAATGTGGGGGGGAATCAGCCCCAGCATTTT.

V usage is TRBV5-1 and J usage is TRBJ2-7; 15 bases match TRBD2. The V and J ends lost 4 bases and 2 bases, in that order; junction bases with no gene match: 7. The length of the CDR3 is 17 residues. From germline, CDR1 is SGHRS and CDR2 YFSETQ. This chain's CDR3 is CASSTGLAGGPPYEQYF. As DNA, the CDR3 is TGCGCCAGCAGCACAGGACTAGCGGGAGGGCCGCCCTACGAGCAGTACTTC.

This chain links TRBV24-1 with TRBJ1-5, with 9 bases that match TRBD1. Germline V CDR1 and CDR2: KGHDR, SFDVKD. V was clipped by 4 bases and J by 3 bases; unmatched bases: 6. The CDR3 length is 16 residues. The CDR3 DNA reads TGTGCCACCAGTGACACCACAGGGGGCAACAATCAGCCCCAGCATTTT. Amino acid sequence: CATSDTTGGNNQPQHF.

This chain joins TRBV10-3 and TRBJ1-2, with 10 bases fitting TRBD1. The V and J ends lost 4 bases and 4 bases, in that order; junction bases with no gene match: 0. This CDR3 has 13 amino acids. Germline CDR1 ENHRY, CDR2 SYGVKD. The CDR3 protein is CAISGDRGYGYTF. DNA for the CDR3: TGTGCCATCAGTGGGGACAGGGGCTATGGCTACACCTTC.

The V and J genes are TRBV5-1 and TRBJ2-1; a weak D match, TRBD2 (5 bases). V shed 0 bases and J shed 0 bases, with 7 bases lying between them. The CDR3 extends over 15 amino acids. The germline CDR1 and CDR2 sequences are SGHRS and YFSETQ. CDR3 bases: TGCGCCAGCAGCTTGGATGGGAGCTCCTACAATGAGCAGTTCTTC. It codes for CASSLDGSSYNEQFF.

The V call is TRBV7-9, the J call TRBJ1-2, with D maybe TRBD1 (6 bases). The CDR3 runs 14 residues. Trimming pared 4 bases from V and 8 bases from J, leaving 17 bases between. Germline V gene data show CDR1 as SEHNR and CDR2 as FQNEAQ (reference sequence). CDR3 sequence (DNA): TGTGCCAGCAGCTCCAGCGGGGGCCAGGGAGGCTACACCTTC. This codes for CASSSSGGQGGYTF.

CDR3 DNA: TGTGCCAGCAGCGACCGGGACATCGATGGCTACACCTTC. It specifies CASSDRDIDGYTF. The rearrangement uses TRBV11-1 and TRBJ1-2; tentatively, D is TRBD1 (6 bases). The V end lost 5 bases, the J end lost 6 bases, and 13 bases lay between the germline ends. CDR1 is SGHAT and CDR2 is FQDESV in the germline V gene (reference sequence). This CDR3 is built from 13 residues.

The genes are TRBV6-2 or TRBV6-3 and TRBJ2-1; the match to TRBD2 covers 12 bases. The junction had 7 bases not matched to a gene; V was cut back by 8 bases and J by 8 bases. CDR1 is MNHEY and CDR2 is SVGEGT in the germline V gene. The CDR3 contains 14 residues. The CDR3 nucleotides read TGTGCCAGCCGTTCTAGCGGGAGGGTGGATGAGCAGTTCTTC. Translated, it gives CASRSSGRVDEQFF.

The V gene is TRBV5-1, the J gene TRBJ1-1; 7 nucleotides line up with TRBD1. The CDR3 spans 13 residues. The germline V gene has CDR1 SGHRS and CDR2 YFSETQ. V gave up 1 base and J gave up 3 bases; unmatched junction bases: 0. The CDR3 loop reads CASSLTGDTEAFF. CDR3 nucleotide sequence: TGCGCCAGCAGCTTGACAGGGGACACTGAAGCTTTCTTT.

V and J are TRBV4-1 and TRBJ2-3, with D uncertain. This CDR3 is built from 15 residues. The germline V and J ends were trimmed by 1 base and 0 bases, with 8 bases remaining between them. Germline lookup yields CDR1 MGHRA and CDR2 YSYEKL. In nucleotides, the CDR3 is TGCGCCAGCAGCCAAGTGATCGGGAGCACAGATACGCAGTATTTT. Amino acid sequence: CASSQVIGSTDTQYF.

CDR3 sequence (DNA): TGTGCCAGCAGCCCTCTGCGGGAGGACGAGTACGAGCAGTACTTC. Translation: CASSPLREDEYEQYF. The rearrangement links TRBV4-2 to TRBJ2-7, with 8 nucleotides matching TRBD2. This CDR3 is built from 15 residues. Germline values: CDR1 LGHNA, CDR2 YNFKEQ. V was clipped by 4 bases and J by 4 bases; unmatched bases: 9.

The sample holds one count of this clone. This chain uses TRBV18 with TRBJ1-1; TRBD1 might be the D (5 bases). V dropped 4 bases and J dropped 1 base, with 10 bases sitting between them. The CDR3 extends over 14 amino acids. Germline CDR1 KGHSH, CDR2 LQKENI. DNA for the CDR3: TGTGCCAGCTCACTACAGGACGGGAACACTGAAGCTTTCTTT. It codes for CASSLQDGNTEAFF.

The V gene is TRBV28, the J gene TRBJ1-6; D is possibly TRBD1 (5 bases). Between the trimmed V and J ends, which lost 5 bases and 9 bases, there was a span of 11 bases. The CDR3 runs 13 residues. The V gene's germline CDR1 is MDHEN and CDR2 SYDVKM. The CDR3 reads CASSNRQSSPLHF. The CDR3 region has the DNA TGTGCCAGCAGTAACAGACAGAGTTCACCCCTCCACTTT.

The V call is TRBV6-5, the J call TRBJ2-3; perhaps TRBD1 as D (6 bases). The CDR3 totals 13 residues. Germline values: CDR1 MNHEY, CDR2 SVGAGI. The V gene lost 7 bases and the J gene lost 5 bases, with 13 bases spanning the gap. The CDR3 loop is CASKTGLVDTQYF. CDR3 sequence (DNA): TGTGCCAGCAAGACAGGATTAGTAGATACGCAGTATTTT.

The rearrangement uses TRBV4-3 and TRBJ2-7; D perhaps matches TRBD1 (6 bases). The V and J ends lost 1 base and 2 bases respectively, with 18 bases between them. CDR1 LGHNA and CDR2 YSLEER come from the germline V gene. The CDR3 runs 17 residues. CDR3 DNA sequence: TGCGCCAGCAGCCAAGGAATAGGGGACACCACTACCTACGAGCAGTACTTC. Its protein product is CASSQGIGDTTTYEQYF.

With respect to this clone: Different DNA sequences within this sample yield the same CDR3. The V call is TRBV28, the J call TRBJ1-2; 9 nucleotides align to TRBD1. The CDR3 spans 13 residues. The germline gives CDR1 MDHEN, CDR2 SYDVKM. Trimming at V came to 5 bases and at J to 5 bases, leaving 3 bases not matched to a gene. In nucleotides, the CDR3 is TGTGCCAGCAGTCCCGGGACAGGGTATGGCTACACCTTC. This sequence encodes CASSPGTGYGYTF.

V is TRBV4-2 and J is TRBJ2-7, with TRBD2 matching over 15 bases. CDR1 is LGHNA, CDR2 YNFKEQ, per germline. The length of the CDR3 is 20 residues. The J segment lost 0 bases and the V segment lost 2 bases, leaving 11 bases of the junction unmatched. The CDR3 coding sequence is TGTGCCAGCAGCCAACCCGCCGGGACTAGCGGGGGGCTGAGCTCCTACGAGCAGTACTTC. Residues: CASSQPAGTSGGLSSYEQYF.

The genes are TRBV15 and TRBJ2-2; D might be TRBD1 (7 bases). Germline CDR1 reads LNHNV; CDR2 reads YYDKDF (reference sequence). CDR3 length: 15 amino acids. With 4 bases removed from V and 5 bases from J, the gap between germline ends came to 14 bases. This chain's CDR3 is CATSKGAGRTGELFF. CDR3 DNA sequence: TGTGCCACCAGCAAGGGGGCGGGAAGGACCGGGGAGCTGTTTTTT.